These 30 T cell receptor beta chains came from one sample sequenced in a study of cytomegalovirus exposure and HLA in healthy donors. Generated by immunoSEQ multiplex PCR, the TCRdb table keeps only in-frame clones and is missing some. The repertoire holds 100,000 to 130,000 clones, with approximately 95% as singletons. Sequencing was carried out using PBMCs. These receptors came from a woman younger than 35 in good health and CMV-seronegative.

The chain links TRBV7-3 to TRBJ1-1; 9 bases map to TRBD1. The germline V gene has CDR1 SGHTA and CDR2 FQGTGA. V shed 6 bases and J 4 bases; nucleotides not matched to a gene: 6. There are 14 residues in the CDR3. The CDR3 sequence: CASSLQGAGTEAFF. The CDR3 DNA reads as TGTGCCAGCAGTCTACAGGGGGCTGGCACTGAAGCTTTCTTT. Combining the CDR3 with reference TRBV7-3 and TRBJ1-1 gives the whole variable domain GAGVSQTPSNKVTEKGKYVELRCDPISGHTALYWYRQSLGQGPEFLIYFQGTGAADDSGLPNDRFFAVRPEGSVSTLKIQRTERGDSAVYLCASSLQGAGTEAFFGQGTRLTVV.

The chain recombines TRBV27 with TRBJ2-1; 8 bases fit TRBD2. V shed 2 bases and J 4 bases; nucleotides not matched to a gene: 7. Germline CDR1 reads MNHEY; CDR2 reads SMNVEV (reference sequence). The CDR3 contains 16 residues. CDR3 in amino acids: CASSLVFGTSYNEQFF. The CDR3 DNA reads TGTGCCAGCAGTTTAGTGTTCGGGACTAGTTACAATGAGCAGTTCTTC.

Here the CDR3 reads CASSQGPGQTYEQYF. In DNA, the CDR3 is TGCGCCAGCAGCCAAGGCCCTGGACAGACCTACGAGCAGTACTTC. V is TRBV4-1 and J is TRBJ2-7; perhaps TRBD1 as D (6 bases). From germline, CDR1 is MGHRA and CDR2 YSYEKL. The CDR3 consists of 15 residues. Trimming left V 1 base short and J 2 bases short, with 12 bases between.

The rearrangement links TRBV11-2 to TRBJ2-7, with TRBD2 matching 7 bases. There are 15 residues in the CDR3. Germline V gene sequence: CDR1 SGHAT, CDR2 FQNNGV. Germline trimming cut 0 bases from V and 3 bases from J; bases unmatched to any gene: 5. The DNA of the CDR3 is TGTGCCAGCAGCTTAGATAGTGGGGGGGGCTACGAGCAGTACTTC. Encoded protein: CASSLDSGGGYEQYF.

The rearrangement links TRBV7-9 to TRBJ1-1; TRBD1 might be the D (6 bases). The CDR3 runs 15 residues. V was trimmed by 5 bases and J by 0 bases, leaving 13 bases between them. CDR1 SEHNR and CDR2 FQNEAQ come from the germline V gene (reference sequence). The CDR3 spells CASSPRTAMNTEAFF. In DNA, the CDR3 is TGTGCCAGCAGCCCAAGGACAGCTATGAACACTGAAGCTTTCTTT.

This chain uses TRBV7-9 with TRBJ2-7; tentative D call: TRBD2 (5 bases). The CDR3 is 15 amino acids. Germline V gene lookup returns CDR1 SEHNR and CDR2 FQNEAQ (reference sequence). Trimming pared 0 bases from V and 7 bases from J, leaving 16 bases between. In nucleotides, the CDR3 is TGTGCCAGCAGCTTAGCGCCGGGAACCCTGGGAGAGCAGTACTTC. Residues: CASSLAPGTLGEQYF.

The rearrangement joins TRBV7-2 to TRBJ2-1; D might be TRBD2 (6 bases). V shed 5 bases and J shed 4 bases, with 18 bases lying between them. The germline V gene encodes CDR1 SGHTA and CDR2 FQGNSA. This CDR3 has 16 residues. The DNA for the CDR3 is TGTGCCAGCAGCCCGCTAAGAACGGGGAGGTACAATGAGCAGTTCTTC. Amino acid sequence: CASSPLRTGRYNEQFF.

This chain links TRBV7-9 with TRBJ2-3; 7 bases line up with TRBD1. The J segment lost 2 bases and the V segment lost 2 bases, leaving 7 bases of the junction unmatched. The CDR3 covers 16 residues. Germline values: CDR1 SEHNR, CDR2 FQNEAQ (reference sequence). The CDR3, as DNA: TGTGCCAGCAGCTTACCCGGCAGGGGGAACACAGATACGCAGTATTTT. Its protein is CASSLPGRGNTDTQYF. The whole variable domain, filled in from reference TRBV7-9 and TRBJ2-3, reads DTGVSQNPRHKITKRGQNVTFRCDPISEHNRLYWYRQTLGQGPEFLTYFQNEAQLEKSRLLSDRFSAERPKGSFSTLEIQRTEQGDSAMYLCASSLPGRGNTDTQYFGPGTRLTVL.

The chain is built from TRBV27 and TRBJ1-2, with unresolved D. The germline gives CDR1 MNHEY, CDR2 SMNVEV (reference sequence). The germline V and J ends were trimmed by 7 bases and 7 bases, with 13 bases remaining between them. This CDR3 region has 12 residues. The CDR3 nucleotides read TGTGCCAGCACCTCCCCTGGGAGTGGCTACACCTTC. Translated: CASTSPGSGYTF.

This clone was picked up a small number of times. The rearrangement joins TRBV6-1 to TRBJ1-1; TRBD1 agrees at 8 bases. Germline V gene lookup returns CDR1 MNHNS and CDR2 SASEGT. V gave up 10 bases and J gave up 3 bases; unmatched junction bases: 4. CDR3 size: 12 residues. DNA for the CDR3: TGTGCCATCCGACAGGGGCACACTGAAGCTTTCTTT. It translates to CAIRQGHTEAFF.

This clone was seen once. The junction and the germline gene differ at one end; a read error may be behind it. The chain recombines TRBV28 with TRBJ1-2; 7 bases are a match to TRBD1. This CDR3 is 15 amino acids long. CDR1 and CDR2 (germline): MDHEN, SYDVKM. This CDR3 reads CASSPTRTGFLIAIF. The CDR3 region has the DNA TGTGCCAGCAGTCCGACCCGGACAGGTTTTCTTATCGCCATCTTC.

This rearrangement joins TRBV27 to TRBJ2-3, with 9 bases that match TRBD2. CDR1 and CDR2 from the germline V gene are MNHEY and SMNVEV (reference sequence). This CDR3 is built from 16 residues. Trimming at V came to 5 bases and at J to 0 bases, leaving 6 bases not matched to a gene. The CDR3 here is CASSPLAGISTDTQYF. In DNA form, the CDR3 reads TGTGCCAGCAGTCCCCTAGCGGGGATTAGCACAGATACGCAGTATTTT.

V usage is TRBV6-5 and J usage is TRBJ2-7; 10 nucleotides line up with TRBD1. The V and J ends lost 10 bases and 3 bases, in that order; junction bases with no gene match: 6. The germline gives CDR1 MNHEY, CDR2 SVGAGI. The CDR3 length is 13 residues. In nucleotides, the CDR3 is TGTGCCACGGGGGACAGGGGTTACTACGAGCAGTACTTC. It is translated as CATGDRGYYEQYF.

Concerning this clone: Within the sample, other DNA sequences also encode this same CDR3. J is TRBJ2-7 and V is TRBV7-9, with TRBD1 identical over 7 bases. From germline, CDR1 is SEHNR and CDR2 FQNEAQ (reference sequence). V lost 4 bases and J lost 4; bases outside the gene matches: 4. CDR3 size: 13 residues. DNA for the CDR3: TGTGCCAGCAGCTCGGGACAGAGTTACGAGCAGTACTTC. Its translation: CASSSGQSYEQYF.

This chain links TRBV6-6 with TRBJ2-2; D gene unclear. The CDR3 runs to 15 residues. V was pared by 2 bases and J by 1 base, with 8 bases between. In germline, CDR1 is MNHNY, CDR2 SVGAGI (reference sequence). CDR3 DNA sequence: TGTGCCAGCAGTTACGAAAACAAGAACACCGGGGAGCTGTTTTTT. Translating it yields CASSYENKNTGELFF.

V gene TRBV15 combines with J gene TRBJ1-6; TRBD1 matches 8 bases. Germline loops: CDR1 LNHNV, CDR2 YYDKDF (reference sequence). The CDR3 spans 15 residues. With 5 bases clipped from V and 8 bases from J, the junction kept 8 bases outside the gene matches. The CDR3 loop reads CATSPRDRRDSPLHF. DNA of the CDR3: TGTGCCACCAGCCCCCGGGACAGGCGGGATTCACCCCTCCACTTT.

CDR3 loop: CASSFPTGGFSNQPQHF. The CDR3 DNA follows: TGTGCCAGCAGTTTCCCCACCGGCGGTTTTAGCAATCAGCCCCAGCATTTT. The chain combines TRBV28 with TRBJ1-5; no definite D call. This CDR3 contains 17 residues. The germline V and J ends were trimmed by 3 bases and 0 bases, with 15 bases remaining between them. Germline V CDR1 and CDR2: MDHEN, SYDVKM.

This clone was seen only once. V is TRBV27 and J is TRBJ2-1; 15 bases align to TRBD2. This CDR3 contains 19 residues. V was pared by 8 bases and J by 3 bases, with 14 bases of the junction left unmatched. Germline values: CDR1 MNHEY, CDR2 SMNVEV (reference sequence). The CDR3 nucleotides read TGTGCCAGCGGGTTCCAGCCGGGACTAGCGGGGGGACTCTACAATGAGCAGTTCTTC. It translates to CASGFQPGLAGGLYNEQFF.

This CDR3 is CASRGDRNTEAFF. CDR3 in DNA: TGTGCCAGCAGGGGGGACAGGAACACTGAAGCTTTCTTT. This rearrangement joins TRBV2 to TRBJ1-1; 7 nucleotides align to TRBD1. CDR3 length: 13 amino acids. V lost 6 bases and J lost 1; bases outside the gene matches: 2. In germline, CDR1 is SNHLY, CDR2 FYNNEI. The full variable domain, with the rest looked up from reference TRBV2 and TRBJ1-1, is EPEVTQTPSHQVTQMGQEVILRCVPISNHLYFYWYRQILGQKVEFLVSFYNNEISEKSEIFDDQFSVERPDGSNFTLKIRSTKLEDSAMYFCASRGDRNTEAFFGQGTRLTVV.

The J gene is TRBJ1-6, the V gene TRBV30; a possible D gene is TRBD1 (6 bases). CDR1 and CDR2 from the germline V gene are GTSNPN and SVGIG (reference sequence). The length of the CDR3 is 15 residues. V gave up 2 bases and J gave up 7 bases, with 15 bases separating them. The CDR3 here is CAWSLTQGLNSPLHF. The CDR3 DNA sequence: TGTGCCTGGAGTCTGACACAGGGTCTAAATTCACCCCTCCACTTT.

This chain's CDR3 is CASTPWQGGSYEQYF. CDR3 coding DNA: TGTGCCAGCACCCCATGGCAGGGGGGTAGCTACGAGCAGTACTTC. The genes are TRBV6-5 and TRBJ2-7, with D tentatively TRBD1 (7 bases). Germline V CDR1 and CDR2: MNHEY, SVGAGI. The ends were cut back, 7 bases at V and 3 bases at J, with 19 bases in the middle. This CDR3 comprises 15 residues.

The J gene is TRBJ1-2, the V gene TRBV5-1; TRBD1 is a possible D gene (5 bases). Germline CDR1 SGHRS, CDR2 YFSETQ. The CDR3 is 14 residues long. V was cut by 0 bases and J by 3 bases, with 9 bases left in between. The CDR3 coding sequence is TGCGCCAGCAGCTTGGTAACAGGCGACTATGGCTACACCTTC. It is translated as CASSLVTGDYGYTF.

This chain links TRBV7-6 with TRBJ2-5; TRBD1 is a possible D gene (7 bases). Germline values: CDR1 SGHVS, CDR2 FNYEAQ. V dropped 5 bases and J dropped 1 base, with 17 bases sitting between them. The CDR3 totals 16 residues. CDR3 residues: CASSPGGGAIQETQYF. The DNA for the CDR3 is TGTGCCAGCAGCCCTGGAGGGGGCGCGATCCAAGAGACCCAGTACTTC.

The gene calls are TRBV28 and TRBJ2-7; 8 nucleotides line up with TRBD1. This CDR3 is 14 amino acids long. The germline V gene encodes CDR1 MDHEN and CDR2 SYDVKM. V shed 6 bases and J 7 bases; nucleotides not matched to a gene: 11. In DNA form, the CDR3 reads TGTGCCAGCAGGAGACGAGGGACAGGTTGGGAGCAGTACTTC. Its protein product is CASRRRGTGWEQYF.

The CDR3 coding sequence is TGTGCCAGCAACGACGCAGGGGTATCAGCTTTCTTT. This gives the protein CASNDAGVSAFF. The V call is TRBV6-1, the J call TRBJ1-1; maybe TRBD1 (6 bases). The CDR3 contains 12 residues. Germline V lookup: CDR1 MNHNS, CDR2 SASEGT. V was trimmed by 7 bases and J by 10 bases, leaving 16 bases between them.

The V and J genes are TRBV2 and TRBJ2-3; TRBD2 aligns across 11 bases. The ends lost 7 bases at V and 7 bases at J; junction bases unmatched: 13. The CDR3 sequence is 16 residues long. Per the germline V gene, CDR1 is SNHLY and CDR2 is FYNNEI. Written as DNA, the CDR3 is TGTGCCAGCACTTCCCGGGGAACTAGCGGGGGATATACGCAGTATTTT. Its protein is CASTSRGTSGGYTQYF.

The CDR3 coding sequence is TGTGCCACCCGTCCCCGGGACACGGGTTACGAGCAGTACTTC. This codes for CATRPRDTGYEQYF. The gene calls are TRBV6-1 and TRBJ2-7, with D maybe TRBD1 (6 bases). The CDR3 is made up of 14 amino acids. Per germline, CDR1 MNHNS and CDR2 SASEGT. The V gene lost 10 bases and the J gene lost 4 bases, with 20 bases spanning the gap.

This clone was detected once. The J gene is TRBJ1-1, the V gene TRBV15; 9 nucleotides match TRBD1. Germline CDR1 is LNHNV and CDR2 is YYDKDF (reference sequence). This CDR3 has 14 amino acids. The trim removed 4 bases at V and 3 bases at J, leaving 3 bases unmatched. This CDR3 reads CATSIRTGDTEAFF. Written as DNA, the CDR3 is TGTGCCACCAGCATTCGGACAGGGGACACTGAAGCTTTCTTT.

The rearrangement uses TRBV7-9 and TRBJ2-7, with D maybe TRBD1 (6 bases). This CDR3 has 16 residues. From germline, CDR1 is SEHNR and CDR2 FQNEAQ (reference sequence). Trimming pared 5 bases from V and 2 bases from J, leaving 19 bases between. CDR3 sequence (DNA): TGTGCCAGCAGCCCTAAAACAGGGATTCTTCCCTACGAGCAGTACTTC. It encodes CASSPKTGILPYEQYF.

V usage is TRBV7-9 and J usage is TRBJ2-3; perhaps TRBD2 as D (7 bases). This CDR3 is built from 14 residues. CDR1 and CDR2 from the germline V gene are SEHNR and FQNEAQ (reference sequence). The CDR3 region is CATRRGAGADTQYF. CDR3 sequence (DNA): TGTGCTACCCGTCGGGGGGCCGGGGCAGATACGCAGTATTTT.